This T cell receptor beta chain was identified during a study of blood T cell repertoires in COVID-19. Trimming cost V 5 bases and J 5 bases, with 12 bases left between them. CDR1 and CDR2 (germline): MNHEY, SVGAGI. CDR3 size: 13 residues. Measured with immunoSEQ multiplex PCR; TCRdb has only the in-frame clones, and not every one. The table has about 24,000 clones, 80% to 90% seen once. This rearrangement joins TRBV6-5 to TRBJ2-5; maybe TRBD1 (6 bases). This sequence was found in a man in his 70s with acute or convalescent COVID-19. Sequenced sample: peripheral blood. CDR3 sequence (DNA): TGTGCCAGCAGTCAACAGGGTCTGGAGACCCAGTACTTC. It is translated as CASSQQGLETQYF.